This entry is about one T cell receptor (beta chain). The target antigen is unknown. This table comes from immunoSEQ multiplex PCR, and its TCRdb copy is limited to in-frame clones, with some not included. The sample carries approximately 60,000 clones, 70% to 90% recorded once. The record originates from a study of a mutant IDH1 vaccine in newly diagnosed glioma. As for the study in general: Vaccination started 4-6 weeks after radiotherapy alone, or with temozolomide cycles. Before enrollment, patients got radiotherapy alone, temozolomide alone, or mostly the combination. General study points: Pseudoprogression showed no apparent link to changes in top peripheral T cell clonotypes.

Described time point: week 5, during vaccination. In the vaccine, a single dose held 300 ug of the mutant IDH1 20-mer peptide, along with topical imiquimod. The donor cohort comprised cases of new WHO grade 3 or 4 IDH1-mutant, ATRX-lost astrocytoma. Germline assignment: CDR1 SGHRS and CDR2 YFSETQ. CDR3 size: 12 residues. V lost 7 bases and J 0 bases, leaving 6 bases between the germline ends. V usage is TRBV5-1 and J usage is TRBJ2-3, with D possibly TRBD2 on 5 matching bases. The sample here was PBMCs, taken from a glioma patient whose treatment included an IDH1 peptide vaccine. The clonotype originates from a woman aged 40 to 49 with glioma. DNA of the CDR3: TGCGCCAGCGGACTTAGCACAGATACGCAGTATTTT. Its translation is CASGLSTDTQYF.